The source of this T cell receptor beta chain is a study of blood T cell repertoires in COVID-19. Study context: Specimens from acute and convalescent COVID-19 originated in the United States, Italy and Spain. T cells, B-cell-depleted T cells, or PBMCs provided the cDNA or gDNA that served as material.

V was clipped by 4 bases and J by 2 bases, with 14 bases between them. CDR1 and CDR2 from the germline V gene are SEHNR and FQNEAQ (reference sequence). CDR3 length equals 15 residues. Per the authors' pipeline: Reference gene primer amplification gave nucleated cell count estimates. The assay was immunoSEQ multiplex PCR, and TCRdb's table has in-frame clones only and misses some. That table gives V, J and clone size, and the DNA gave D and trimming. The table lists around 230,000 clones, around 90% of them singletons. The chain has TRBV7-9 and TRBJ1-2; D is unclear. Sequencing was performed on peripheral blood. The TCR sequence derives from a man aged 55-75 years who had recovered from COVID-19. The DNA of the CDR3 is TGTGCCAGCAGCTCCTCAGTGTCATTGAACTATGGCTACACCTTC. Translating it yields CASSSSVSLNYGYTF.